Listed below are T cell receptor beta chains from one sample, sequenced in a study of blood T cell repertoires in COVID-19. Clones were sequenced by immunoSEQ multiplex PCR, and TCRdb holds only the in-frame ones, with some missing. The data contain over 200,000 clones, roughly nine tenths of them singletons. Sequenced sample: peripheral blood. The source of these receptors is a man aged 55-75 years who had recovered from COVID-19. Each CDR3 is given with its conserved first and last residue. Fields, in order: V gene, J gene, D gene, CDR3 protein. D genes are given only for firm matches.

V gene: TRBV2
J gene: TRBJ1-1
D gene: .
CDR3 protein: CASSERTEAFF

V gene: TRBV5-4
J gene: TRBJ1-1
D gene: .
CDR3 protein: CASSLTRRSDTEAFF

V gene: TRBV7-2
J gene: TRBJ1-2
D gene: .
CDR3 protein: CASSSGQIGGYTF

V gene: TRBV6-6
J gene: TRBJ1-2
D gene: .
CDR3 protein: CATRTGTFGYTF

V gene: TRBV12-3/TRBV12-4
J gene: TRBJ2-7
D gene: .
CDR3 protein: CASSRDYEQYF

V gene: TRBV10-1
J gene: TRBJ2-2
D gene: .
CDR3 protein: CATSRYPNDGELFF

V gene: TRBV9
J gene: TRBJ1-1
D gene: TRBD1
CDR3 protein: CASSVAPRTGSTGYTEAFF

V gene: TRBV3-1/TRBV3-2
J gene: TRBJ2-1
D gene: .
CDR3 protein: CASSQDGRGYNEQFF

V gene: TRBV4-2
J gene: TRBJ2-5
D gene: TRBD2
CDR3 protein: CASSHPSGGAREETQYF

V gene: TRBV5-4
J gene: TRBJ2-1
D gene: TRBD2
CDR3 protein: CASSSGGTRTYNEQFF

V gene: TRBV2
J gene: TRBJ1-1
D gene: .
CDR3 protein: CASNETEAFF

V gene: TRBV12-3/TRBV12-4
J gene: TRBJ2-5
D gene: TRBD2
CDR3 protein: CASSLVGGETQYF

V gene: TRBV28
J gene: TRBJ2-5
D gene: TRBD2
CDR3 protein: CASSKSGVQETQYF

V gene: TRBV4-3
J gene: TRBJ2-3
D gene: TRBD2
CDR3 protein: CASSQTEVLAGGITDTQYF

V gene: TRBV3-1/TRBV3-2
J gene: TRBJ2-3
D gene: .
CDR3 protein: CASSQPGRATSTDTQYF

V gene: TRBV19
J gene: TRBJ2-3
D gene: TRBD1
CDR3 protein: CASSETGFTDTQYF

V gene: TRBV5-1
J gene: TRBJ2-3
D gene: .
CDR3 protein: CASSLESTSTDTQYF

V gene: TRBV6-5
J gene: TRBJ1-2
D gene: TRBD1
CDR3 protein: CASSSMDRGNGYTF

V gene: TRBV7-3
J gene: TRBJ2-1
D gene: .
CDR3 protein: CASQAIPSSYNEQFF

V gene: TRBV5-5
J gene: TRBJ2-7
D gene: TRBD2
CDR3 protein: CASSLGSGSGEQYF

V gene: TRBV28
J gene: TRBJ1-1
D gene: .
CDR3 protein: CASSSAGARATEAFF

V gene: TRBV11-2
J gene: TRBJ2-2
D gene: TRBD1
CDR3 protein: CASGRGLSNTGELFF

V gene: TRBV24-1
J gene: TRBJ2-7
D gene: TRBD1
CDR3 protein: CATSDPSGQGAIGEQYF

V gene: TRBV27
J gene: TRBJ2-7
D gene: TRBD1
CDR3 protein: CASGRPGQGSYEQYF

V gene: TRBV6-6
J gene: TRBJ2-7
D gene: TRBD1
CDR3 protein: CASSRLGTERSYEQYF

V gene: TRBV3-1/TRBV3-2
J gene: TRBJ2-3
D gene: TRBD2
CDR3 protein: CASSQLAGGTDTQYF

V gene: TRBV2
J gene: TRBJ2-6
D gene: .
CDR3 protein: CASSPRHVLSGANVLTF

V gene: TRBV10-3
J gene: TRBJ1-1
D gene: .
CDR3 protein: CAISIQGNTEAFF

V gene: TRBV7-9
J gene: TRBJ2-7
D gene: TRBD2
CDR3 protein: CASSPVWGLAGGWEQYF

V gene: TRBV12-5
J gene: TRBJ2-5
D gene: .
CDR3 protein: CASGLGTGETQYF

V gene: TRBV12-3/TRBV12-4
J gene: TRBJ2-6
D gene: .
CDR3 protein: CASSGAGANVLTF

V gene: TRBV27
J gene: TRBJ2-2
D gene: TRBD1
CDR3 protein: CAIRTGGEVGTGELFF

V gene: TRBV15
J gene: TRBJ1-4
D gene: .
CDR3 protein: CATRNRDPNEKLFF

V gene: TRBV19
J gene: TRBJ1-1
D gene: .
CDR3 protein: CASNLRGRAEAFF

V gene: TRBV4-1
J gene: TRBJ2-3
D gene: .
CDR3 protein: CASSPSSAGTQYF

V gene: TRBV9
J gene: TRBJ2-5
D gene: .
CDR3 protein: CASSVEPSGETQYF

V gene: TRBV5-4
J gene: TRBJ2-7
D gene: TRBD2
CDR3 protein: CASSRGGQSYEQYF

V gene: TRBV18
J gene: TRBJ2-2
D gene: .
CDR3 protein: CASSPPRDTGELFF

V gene: TRBV7-6
J gene: TRBJ2-7
D gene: .
CDR3 protein: CASSLAAGGMQYF

V gene: TRBV5-4
J gene: TRBJ2-7
D gene: .
CDR3 protein: CASSPSWTMNEQYF

V gene: TRBV6-1
J gene: TRBJ1-5
D gene: TRBD1
CDR3 protein: CASSEERKGANWNQPQHF

V gene: TRBV28
J gene: TRBJ1-2
D gene: .
CDR3 protein: CASSPPRGHGYTF

V gene: TRBV10-3
J gene: TRBJ2-2
D gene: TRBD2
CDR3 protein: CAISDVGRAAWRNTGELFF

V gene: TRBV4-3
J gene: TRBJ2-5
D gene: .
CDR3 protein: CASSLSGTTRGGETQYF

V gene: TRBV19
J gene: TRBJ1-5
D gene: .
CDR3 protein: CASSTLGGVGNQPQHF

V gene: TRBV28
J gene: TRBJ1-2
D gene: TRBD1
CDR3 protein: CASSLNAGGGGYTF

V gene: TRBV7-2
J gene: TRBJ2-3
D gene: .
CDR3 protein: CASSLVGRGTDTQYF

V gene: TRBV6-5
J gene: TRBJ1-2
D gene: TRBD1
CDR3 protein: CASSYAVQGLGYTF

V gene: TRBV7-8
J gene: TRBJ1-6
D gene: .
CDR3 protein: CASSLGGRRYNSPLHF

V gene: TRBV5-6
J gene: TRBJ1-1
D gene: TRBD1
CDR3 protein: CASSLEGQGWTEAFF

V gene: TRBV10-3
J gene: TRBJ2-7
D gene: TRBD1
CDR3 protein: CAISDGTGGFYEQYF

V gene: TRBV5-1
J gene: TRBJ2-6
D gene: .
CDR3 protein: CASSLDSPGANVLTF

V gene: TRBV11-3
J gene: TRBJ2-7
D gene: TRBD2
CDR3 protein: CASTCPGRGFYEQYF

V gene: TRBV3-1/TRBV3-2
J gene: TRBJ2-3
D gene: .
CDR3 protein: CASRRGTGDTQYF

V gene: TRBV7-2
J gene: TRBJ2-4
D gene: TRBD2
CDR3 protein: CAAGSGGGANIQYF

V gene: TRBV7-3
J gene: TRBJ2-3
D gene: .
CDR3 protein: CASSLQGSAADTQYF

V gene: TRBV28
J gene: TRBJ1-1
D gene: TRBD1
CDR3 protein: CASTLGRGRTEAFF